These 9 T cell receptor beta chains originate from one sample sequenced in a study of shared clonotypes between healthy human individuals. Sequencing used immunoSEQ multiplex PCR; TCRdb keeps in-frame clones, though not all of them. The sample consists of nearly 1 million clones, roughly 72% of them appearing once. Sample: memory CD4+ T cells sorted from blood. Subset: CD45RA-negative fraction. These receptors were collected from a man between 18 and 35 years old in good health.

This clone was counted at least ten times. This CDR3 is CASSSPGGTQHF. For the CDR3, the DNA is TGTGCCAGCAGTTCCCCCGGGGGGACCCAGCATTTT. The chain uses TRBV28 and TRBJ1-5, with D possibly TRBD1 on 5 matching bases. The CDR3 has 12 residues. The V end was cut by 4 bases, the J end by 11 bases, with 12 bases between. Germline V gene sequence: CDR1 MDHEN, CDR2 SYDVKM.

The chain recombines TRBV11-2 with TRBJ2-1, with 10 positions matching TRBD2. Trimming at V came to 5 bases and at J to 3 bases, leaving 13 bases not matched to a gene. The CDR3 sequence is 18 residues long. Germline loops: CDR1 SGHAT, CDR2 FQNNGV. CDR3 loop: CASSEGDLAGVLYNEQFF. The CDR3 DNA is TGTGCCAGCAGCGAAGGGGACCTAGCGGGAGTTCTCTACAATGAGCAGTTCTTC.

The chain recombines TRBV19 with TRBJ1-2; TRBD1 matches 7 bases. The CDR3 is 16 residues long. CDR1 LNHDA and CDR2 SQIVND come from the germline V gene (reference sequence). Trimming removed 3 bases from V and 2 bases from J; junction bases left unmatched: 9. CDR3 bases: TGTGCCAGTAGTATGGACAGGCCTCAAGGGAACTATGGCTACACCTTC. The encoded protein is CASSMDRPQGNYGYTF.

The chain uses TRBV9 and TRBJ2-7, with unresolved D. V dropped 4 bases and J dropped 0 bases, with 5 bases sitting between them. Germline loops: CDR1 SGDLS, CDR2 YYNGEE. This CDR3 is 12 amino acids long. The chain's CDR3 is CASSLNSYEQYF. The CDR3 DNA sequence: TGTGCCAGCAGCTTGAACTCCTACGAGCAGTACTTC. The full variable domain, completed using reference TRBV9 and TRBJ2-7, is DSGVTQTPKHLITATGQRVTLRCSPRSGDLSVYWYQQSLDQGLQFLIQYYNGEERAKGNILERFSAQQFPDLHSELNLSSLELGDSALYFCASSLNSYEQYFGPGTRLTVT.

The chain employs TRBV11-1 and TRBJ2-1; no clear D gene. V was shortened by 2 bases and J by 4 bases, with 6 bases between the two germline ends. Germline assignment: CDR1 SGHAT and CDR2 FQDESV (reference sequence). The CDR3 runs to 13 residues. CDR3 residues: CASSLQLYNEQFF. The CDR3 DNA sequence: TGTGCCAGCAGCTTACAACTTTACAATGAGCAGTTCTTC.

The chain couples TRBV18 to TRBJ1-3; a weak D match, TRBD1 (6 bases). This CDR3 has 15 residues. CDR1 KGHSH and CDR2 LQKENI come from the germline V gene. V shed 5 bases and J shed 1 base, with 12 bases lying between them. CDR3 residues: CASSDTQGSGNTIYF. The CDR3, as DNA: TGTGCCAGCTCAGATACACAGGGATCTGGAAACACCATATATTTT.

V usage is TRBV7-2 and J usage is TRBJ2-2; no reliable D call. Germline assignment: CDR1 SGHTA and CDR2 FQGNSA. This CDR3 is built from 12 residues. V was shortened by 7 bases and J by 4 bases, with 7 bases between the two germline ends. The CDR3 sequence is CASNAVTGELFF. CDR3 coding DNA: TGTGCCAGCAACGCCGTCACCGGGGAGCTGTTTTTT.

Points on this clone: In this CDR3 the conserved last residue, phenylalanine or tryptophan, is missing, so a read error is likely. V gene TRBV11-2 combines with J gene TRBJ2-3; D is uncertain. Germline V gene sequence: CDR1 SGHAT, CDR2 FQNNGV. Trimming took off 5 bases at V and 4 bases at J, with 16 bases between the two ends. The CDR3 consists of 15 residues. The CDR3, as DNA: TGTGCCAGCAGCCCCGTGACTCTATTCGCAGATACGCAGTATTAT. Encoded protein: CASSPVTLFADTQYY.

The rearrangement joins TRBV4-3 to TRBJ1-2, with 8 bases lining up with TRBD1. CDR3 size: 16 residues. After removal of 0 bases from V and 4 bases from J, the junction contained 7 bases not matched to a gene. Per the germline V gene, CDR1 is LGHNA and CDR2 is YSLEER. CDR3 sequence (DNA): TGCGCCAGCAGCCAAGATGCGGAGACAGGGGCCTATGGCTACACCTTC. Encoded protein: CASSQDAETGAYGYTF.